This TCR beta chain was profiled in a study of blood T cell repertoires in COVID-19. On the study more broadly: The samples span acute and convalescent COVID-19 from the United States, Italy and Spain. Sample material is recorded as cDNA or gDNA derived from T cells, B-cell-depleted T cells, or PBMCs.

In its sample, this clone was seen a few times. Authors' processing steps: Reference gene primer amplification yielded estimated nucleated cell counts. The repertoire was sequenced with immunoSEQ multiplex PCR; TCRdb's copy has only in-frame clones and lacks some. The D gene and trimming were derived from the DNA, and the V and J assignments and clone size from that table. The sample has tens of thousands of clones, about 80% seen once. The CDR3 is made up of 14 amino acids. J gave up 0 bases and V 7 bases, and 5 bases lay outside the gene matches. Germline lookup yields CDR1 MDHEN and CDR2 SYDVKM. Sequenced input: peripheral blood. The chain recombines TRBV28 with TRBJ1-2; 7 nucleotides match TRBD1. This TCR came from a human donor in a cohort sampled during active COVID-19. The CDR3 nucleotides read TGTGCCAGCAATGCAGGGGGGACTAACTATGGCTACACCTTC. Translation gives CASNAGGTNYGYTF.